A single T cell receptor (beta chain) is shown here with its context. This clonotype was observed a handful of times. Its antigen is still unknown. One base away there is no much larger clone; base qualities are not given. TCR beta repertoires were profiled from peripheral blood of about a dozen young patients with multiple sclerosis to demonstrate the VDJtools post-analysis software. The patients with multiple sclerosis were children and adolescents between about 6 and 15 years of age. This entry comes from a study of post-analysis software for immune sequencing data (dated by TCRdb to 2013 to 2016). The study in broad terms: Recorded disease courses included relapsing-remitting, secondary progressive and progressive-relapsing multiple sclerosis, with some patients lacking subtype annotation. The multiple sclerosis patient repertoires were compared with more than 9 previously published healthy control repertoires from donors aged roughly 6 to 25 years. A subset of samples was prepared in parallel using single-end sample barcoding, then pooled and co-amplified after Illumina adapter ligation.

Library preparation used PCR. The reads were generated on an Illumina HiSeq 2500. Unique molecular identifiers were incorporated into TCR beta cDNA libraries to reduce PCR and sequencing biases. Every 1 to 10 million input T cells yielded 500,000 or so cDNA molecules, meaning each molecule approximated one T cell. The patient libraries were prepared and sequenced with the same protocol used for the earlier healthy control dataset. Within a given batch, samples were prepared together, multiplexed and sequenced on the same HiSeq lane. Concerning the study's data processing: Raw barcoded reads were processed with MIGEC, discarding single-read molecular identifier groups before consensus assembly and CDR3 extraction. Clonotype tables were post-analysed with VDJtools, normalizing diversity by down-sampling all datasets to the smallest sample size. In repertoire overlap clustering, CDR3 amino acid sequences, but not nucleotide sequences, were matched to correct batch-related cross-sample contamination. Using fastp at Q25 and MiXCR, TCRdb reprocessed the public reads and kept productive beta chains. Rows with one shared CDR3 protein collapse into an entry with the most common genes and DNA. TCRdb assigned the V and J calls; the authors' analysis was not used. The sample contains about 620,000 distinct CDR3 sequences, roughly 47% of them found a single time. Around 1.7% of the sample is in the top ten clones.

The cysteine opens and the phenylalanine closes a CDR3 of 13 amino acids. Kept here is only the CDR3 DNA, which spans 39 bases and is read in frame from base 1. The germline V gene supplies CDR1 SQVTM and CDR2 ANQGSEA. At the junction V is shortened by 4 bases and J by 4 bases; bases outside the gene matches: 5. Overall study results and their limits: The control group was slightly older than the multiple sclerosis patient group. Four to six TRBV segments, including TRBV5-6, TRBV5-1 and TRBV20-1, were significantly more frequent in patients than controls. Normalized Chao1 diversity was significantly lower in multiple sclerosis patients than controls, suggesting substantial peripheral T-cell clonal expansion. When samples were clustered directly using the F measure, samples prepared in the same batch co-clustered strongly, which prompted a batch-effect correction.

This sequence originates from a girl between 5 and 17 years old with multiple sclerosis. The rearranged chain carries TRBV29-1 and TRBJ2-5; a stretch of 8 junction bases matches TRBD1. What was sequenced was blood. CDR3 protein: CSVASGTGETQYF. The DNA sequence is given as TGCAGCGTTGCATCCGGGACAGGAGAGACCCAGTACTTC.